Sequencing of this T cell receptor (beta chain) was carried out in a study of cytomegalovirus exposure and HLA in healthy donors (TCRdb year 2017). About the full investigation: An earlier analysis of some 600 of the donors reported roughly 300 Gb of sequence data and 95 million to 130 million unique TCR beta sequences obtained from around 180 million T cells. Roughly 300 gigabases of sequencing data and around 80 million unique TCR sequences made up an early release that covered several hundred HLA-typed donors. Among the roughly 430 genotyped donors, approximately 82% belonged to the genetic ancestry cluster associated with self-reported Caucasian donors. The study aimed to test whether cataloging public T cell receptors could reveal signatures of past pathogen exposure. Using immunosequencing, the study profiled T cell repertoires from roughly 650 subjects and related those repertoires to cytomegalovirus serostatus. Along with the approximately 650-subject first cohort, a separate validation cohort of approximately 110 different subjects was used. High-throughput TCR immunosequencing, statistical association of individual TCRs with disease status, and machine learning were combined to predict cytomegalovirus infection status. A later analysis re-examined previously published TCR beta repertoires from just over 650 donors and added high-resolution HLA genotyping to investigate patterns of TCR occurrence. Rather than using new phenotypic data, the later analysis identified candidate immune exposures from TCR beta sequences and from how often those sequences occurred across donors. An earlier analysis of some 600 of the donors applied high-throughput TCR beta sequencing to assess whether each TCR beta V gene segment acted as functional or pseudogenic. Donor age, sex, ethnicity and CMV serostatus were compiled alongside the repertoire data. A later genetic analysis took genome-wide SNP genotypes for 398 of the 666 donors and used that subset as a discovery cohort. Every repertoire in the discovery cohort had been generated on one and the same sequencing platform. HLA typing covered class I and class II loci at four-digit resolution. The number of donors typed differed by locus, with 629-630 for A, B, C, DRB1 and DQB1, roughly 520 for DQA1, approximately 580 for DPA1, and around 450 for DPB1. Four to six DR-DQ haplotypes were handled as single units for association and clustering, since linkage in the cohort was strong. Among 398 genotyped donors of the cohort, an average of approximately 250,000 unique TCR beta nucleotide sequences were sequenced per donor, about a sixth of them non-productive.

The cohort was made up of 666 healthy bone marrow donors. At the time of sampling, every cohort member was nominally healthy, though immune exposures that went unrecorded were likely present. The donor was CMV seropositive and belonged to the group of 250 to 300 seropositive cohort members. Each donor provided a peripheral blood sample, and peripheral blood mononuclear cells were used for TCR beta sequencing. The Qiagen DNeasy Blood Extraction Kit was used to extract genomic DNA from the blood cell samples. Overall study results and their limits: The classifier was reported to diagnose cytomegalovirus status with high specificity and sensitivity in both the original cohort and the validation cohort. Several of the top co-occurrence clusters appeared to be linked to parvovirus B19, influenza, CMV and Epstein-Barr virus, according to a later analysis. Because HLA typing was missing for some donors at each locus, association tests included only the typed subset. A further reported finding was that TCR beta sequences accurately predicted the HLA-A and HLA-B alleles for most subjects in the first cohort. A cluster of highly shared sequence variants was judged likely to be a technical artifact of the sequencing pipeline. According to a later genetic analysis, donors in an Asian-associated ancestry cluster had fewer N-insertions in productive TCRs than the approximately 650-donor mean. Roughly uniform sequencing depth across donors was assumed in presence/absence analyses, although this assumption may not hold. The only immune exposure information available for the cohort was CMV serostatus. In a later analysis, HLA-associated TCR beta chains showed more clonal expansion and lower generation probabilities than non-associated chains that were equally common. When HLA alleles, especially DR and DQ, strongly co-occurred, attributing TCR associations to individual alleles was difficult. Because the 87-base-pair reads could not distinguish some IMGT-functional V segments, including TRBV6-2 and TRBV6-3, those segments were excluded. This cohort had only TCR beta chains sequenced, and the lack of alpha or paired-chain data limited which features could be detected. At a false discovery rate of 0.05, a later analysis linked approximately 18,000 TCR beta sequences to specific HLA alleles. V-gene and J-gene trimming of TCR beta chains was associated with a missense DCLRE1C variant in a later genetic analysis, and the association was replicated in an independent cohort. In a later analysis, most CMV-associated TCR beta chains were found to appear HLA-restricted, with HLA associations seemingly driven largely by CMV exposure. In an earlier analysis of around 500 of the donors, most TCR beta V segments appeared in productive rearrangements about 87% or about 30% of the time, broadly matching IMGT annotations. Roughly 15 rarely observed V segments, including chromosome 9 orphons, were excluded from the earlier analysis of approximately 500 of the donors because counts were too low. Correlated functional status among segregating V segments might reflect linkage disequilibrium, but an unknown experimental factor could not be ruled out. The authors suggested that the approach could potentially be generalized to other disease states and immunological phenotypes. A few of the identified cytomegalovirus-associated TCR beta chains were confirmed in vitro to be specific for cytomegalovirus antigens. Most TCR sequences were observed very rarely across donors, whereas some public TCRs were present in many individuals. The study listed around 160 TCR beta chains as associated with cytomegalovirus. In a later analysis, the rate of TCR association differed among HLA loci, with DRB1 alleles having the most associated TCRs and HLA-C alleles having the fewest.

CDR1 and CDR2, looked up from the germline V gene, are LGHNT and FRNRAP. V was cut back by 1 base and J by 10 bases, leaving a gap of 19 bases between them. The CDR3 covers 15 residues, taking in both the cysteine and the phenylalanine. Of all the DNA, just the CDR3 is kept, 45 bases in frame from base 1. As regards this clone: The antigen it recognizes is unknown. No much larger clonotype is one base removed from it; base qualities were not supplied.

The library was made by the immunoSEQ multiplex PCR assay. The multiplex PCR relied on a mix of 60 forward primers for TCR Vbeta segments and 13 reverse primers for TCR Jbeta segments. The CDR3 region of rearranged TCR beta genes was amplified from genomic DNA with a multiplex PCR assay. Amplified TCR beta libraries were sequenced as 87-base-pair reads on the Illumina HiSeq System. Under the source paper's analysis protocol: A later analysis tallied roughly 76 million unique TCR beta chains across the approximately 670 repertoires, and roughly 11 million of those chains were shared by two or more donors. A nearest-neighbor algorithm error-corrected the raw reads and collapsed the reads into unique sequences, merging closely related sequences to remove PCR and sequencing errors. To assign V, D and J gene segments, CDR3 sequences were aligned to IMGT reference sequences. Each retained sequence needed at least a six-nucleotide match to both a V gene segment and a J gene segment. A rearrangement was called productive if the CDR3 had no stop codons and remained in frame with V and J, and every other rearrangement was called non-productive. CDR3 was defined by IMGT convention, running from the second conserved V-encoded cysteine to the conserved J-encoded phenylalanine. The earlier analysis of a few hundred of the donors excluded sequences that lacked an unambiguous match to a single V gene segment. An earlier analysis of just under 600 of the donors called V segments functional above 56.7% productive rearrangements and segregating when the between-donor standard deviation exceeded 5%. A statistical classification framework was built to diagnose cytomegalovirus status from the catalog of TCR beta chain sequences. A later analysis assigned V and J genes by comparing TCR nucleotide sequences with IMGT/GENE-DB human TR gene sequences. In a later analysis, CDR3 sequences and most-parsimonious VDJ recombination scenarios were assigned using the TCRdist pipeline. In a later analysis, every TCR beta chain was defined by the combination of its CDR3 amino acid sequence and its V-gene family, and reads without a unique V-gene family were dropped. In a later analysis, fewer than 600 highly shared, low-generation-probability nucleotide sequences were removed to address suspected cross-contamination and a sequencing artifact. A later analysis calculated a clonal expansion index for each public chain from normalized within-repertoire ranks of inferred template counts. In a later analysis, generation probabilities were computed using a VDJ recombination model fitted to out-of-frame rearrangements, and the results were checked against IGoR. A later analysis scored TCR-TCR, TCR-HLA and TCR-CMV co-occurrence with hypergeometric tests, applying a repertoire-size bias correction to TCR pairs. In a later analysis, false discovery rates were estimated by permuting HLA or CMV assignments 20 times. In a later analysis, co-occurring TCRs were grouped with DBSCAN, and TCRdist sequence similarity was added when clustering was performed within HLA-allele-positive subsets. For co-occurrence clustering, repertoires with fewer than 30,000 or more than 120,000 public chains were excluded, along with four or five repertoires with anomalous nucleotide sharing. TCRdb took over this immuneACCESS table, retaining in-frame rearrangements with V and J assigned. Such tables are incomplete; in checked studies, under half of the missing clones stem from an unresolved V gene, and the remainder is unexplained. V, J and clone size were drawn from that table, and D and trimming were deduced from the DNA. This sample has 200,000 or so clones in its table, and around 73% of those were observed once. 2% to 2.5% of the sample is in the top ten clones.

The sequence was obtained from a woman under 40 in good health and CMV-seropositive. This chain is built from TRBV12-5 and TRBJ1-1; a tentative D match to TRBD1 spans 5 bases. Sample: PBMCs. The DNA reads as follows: TGTGCTAGTGGTTTGGGACAGTCCGCCCTGCGGGGAGCTTTCTTT. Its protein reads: CASGLGQSALRGAFF.